A selection of T cell receptor beta chains follows, all from one sample in a study of blood T cell repertoires in COVID-19. Using immunoSEQ multiplex PCR, the repertoire was profiled, and TCRdb retains in-frame clones only, with some absent. The profile shows about 200,000 clones, about 88% of them singletons. The sequenced sample consisted of peripheral blood. The receptors here all came from a man between 50 and 59 years old with COVID-19, enrolled during active disease. Both conserved end residues are part of each CDR3. The D gene is left open where the match is weak. Expanded clones get a size class; other rows say once, few or many, or leave the size out.

CDR3 DNA: TGTGCCAGCAGCCAAGATTTCGACCGCGCGGGCGTCACAGATACGCAGTATTTT; CDR3 protein: CASSQDFDRAGVTDTQYF; V gene: TRBV4-2; clone size: -; D gene: -; J gene: TRBJ2-3
CDR3 DNA: TGCAGAGCAGACTCCGGAAACACCATATATTTT; CDR3 protein: CRADSGNTIYF; V gene: TRBV29-1; clone size: few; D gene: -; J gene: TRBJ1-3
CDR3 DNA: TGTGCCAGCACCCCCGGGACAGGAGGGTCAGATACGCAGTATTTT; CDR3 protein: CASTPGTGGSDTQYF; V gene: TRBV11-1; clone size: -; D gene: TRBD1; J gene: TRBJ2-3
CDR3 DNA: TGTGCCAGCAGTACACCAGGGCGCCCTATCGGCTACACCTTC; CDR3 protein: CASSTPGRPIGYTF; V gene: TRBV2; clone size: -; D gene: -; J gene: TRBJ1-2
CDR3 DNA: TGTGCCAGCAGCGGGGGACTAGCGGGGGGCCTCCCCTACGAGCAGTACTTC; CDR3 protein: CASSGGLAGGLPYEQYF; V gene: TRBV5-6; clone size: once; D gene: TRBD2; J gene: TRBJ2-7
CDR3 DNA: TGTGCCAGCAGCTTGTACGCCAGTGGGGCTAATTCACCCCTCCACTTT; CDR3 protein: CASSLYASGANSPLHF; V gene: TRBV5-6; clone size: once; D gene: -; J gene: TRBJ1-6
CDR3 DNA: TGCGCCAGCAGAGGGGGCCCCGACAATGAGCAGTTCTTC; CDR3 protein: CASRGGPDNEQFF; V gene: TRBV5-1; clone size: -; D gene: TRBD1; J gene: TRBJ2-1
CDR3 DNA: TGTGCCAGCAGGAATGGACAGGGTAGTAATCAGCCCCAGCATTTT; CDR3 protein: CASRNGQGSNQPQHF; V gene: TRBV27; clone size: -; D gene: TRBD1; J gene: TRBJ1-5
CDR3 DNA: TGTGCCAGCAGCCCCGGGGGGAGGAACCAAGAGACCCAGTACTTC; CDR3 protein: CASSPGGRNQETQYF; V gene: TRBV5-4; clone size: once; D gene: TRBD2; J gene: TRBJ2-5
CDR3 DNA: TGCGCCAGCAGCAAGATTTCGACAGGGTTGGACACTGAAGCTTTCTTT; CDR3 protein: CASSKISTGLDTEAFF; V gene: TRBV5-1; clone size: -; D gene: TRBD1; J gene: TRBJ1-1